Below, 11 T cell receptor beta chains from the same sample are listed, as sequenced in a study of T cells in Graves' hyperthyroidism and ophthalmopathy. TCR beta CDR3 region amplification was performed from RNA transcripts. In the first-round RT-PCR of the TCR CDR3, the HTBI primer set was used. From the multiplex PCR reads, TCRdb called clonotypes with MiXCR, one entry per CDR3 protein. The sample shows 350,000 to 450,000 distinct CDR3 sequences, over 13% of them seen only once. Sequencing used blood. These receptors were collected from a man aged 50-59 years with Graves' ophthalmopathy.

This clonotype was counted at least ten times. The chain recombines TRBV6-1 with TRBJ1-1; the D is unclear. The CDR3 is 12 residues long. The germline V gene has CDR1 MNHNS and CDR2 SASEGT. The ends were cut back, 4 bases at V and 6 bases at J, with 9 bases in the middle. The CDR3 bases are TGTGCCAGCAGTGGAGACGCCCCTGAAGCTTTCTTT. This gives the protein CASSGDAPEAFF.

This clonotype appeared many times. CDR3 sequence reads: CASSPNRGDNEQFF. The CDR3, as DNA: TGTGCCAGCAGCCCGAACCGGGGGGACAATGAGCAGTTCTTC. The chain couples TRBV5-5 to TRBJ2-1; the match to TRBD2 covers 7 bases. The junction had 6 bases not matched to a gene; V was cut back by 4 bases and J by 5 bases. The CDR3 has 14 amino acids. CDR1 and CDR2 (germline): SGHKS, YYEKEE (reference sequence).

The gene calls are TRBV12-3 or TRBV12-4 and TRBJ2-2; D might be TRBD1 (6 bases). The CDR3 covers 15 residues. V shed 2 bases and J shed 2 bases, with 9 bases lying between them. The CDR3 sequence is CASSLRQANTGELFF. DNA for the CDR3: TGTGCCAGCAGTTTACGACAGGCCAACACCGGGGAGCTGTTTTTT.

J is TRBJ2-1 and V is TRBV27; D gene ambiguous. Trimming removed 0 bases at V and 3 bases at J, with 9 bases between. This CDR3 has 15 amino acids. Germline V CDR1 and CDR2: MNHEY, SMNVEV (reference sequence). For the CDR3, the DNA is TGTGCCAGCAGTTTATCTGACGTGCTCTACAATGAGCAGTTCTTC. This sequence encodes CASSLSDVLYNEQFF.

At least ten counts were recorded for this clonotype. Here the CDR3 DNA reads TGTGCCAGCAGCTCCGGGGGTAGCGGGATTCACTCCTACGAGCAGTACTTC. This translates into CASSSGGSGIHSYEQYF. This rearrangement joins TRBV7-8 to TRBJ2-7, with 8 bases matching TRBD2. The germline V gene encodes CDR1 SGHVS and CDR2 FQNEAQ. V was pared by 4 bases and J by 0 bases, with 11 bases of the junction left unmatched. The CDR3 covers 17 residues.

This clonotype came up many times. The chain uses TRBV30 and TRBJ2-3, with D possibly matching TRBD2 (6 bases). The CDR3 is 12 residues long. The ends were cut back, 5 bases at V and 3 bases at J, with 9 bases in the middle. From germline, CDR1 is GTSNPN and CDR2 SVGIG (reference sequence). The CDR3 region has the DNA TGTGCCTGGGGACTAAAGACAGATACGCAGTATTTT. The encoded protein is CAWGLKTDTQYF.

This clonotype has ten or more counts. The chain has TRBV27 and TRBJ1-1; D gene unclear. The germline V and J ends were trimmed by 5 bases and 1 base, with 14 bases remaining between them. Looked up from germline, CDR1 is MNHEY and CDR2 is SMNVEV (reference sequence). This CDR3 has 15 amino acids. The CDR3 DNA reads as TGTGCCAGCAGTAGCCTCGGAGGGAGGAACACTGAAGCTTTCTTT. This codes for CASSSLGGRNTEAFF.

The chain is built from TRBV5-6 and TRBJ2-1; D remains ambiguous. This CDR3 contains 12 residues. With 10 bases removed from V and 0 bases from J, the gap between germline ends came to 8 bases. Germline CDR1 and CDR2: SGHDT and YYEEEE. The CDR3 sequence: CASRSSYNEQFF. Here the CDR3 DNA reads TGTGCCTCCCGGAGCTCCTACAATGAGCAGTTCTTC.

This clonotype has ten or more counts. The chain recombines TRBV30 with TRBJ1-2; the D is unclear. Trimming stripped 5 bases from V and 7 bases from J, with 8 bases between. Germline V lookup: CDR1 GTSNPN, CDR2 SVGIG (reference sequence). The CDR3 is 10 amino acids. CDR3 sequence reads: CAWRHIGYTF. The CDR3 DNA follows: TGTGCCTGGCGACACATTGGCTACACCTTC. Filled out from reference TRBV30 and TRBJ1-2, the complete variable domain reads SQTIHQWPATLVQPVGSPLSLECTVEGTSNPNLYWYRQAAGRGLQLLFYSVGIGQISSEVPQNLSASRPQDRQFILSSKKLLLSDSGFYLCAWRHIGYTFGSGTRLTVV.

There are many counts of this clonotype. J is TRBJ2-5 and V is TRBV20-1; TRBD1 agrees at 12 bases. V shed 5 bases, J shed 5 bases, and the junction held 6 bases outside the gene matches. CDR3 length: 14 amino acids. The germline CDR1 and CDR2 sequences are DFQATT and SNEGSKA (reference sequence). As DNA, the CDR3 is TGCAGTGCTCCCGGGACAGGGGGCGCGGAGACCCAGTACTTC. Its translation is CSAPGTGGAETQYF.

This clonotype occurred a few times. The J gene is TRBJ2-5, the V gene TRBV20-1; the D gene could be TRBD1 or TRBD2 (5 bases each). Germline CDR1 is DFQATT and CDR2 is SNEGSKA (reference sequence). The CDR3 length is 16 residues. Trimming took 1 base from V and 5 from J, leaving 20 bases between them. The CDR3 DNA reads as TGCAGTGCTAGAGGTCGACAGAACCTAGCTAAGGAGACCCAGTACTTC. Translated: CSARGRQNLAKETQYF.